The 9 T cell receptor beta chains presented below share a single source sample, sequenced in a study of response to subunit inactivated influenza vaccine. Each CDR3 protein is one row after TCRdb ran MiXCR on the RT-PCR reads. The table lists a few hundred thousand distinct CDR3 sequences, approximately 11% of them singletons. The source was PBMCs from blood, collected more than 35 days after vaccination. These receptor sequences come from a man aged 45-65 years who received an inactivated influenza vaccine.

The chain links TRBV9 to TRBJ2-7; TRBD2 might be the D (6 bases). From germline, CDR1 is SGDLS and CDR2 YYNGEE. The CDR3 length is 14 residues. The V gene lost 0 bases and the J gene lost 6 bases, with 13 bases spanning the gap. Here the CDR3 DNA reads TGTGCCAGCAGCGTAGTAGGAACTAGCCTCGAGCAGTACTTC. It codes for CASSVVGTSLEQYF. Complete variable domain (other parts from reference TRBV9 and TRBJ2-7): DSGVTQTPKHLITATGQRVTLRCSPRSGDLSVYWYQQSLDQGLQFLIQYYNGEERAKGNILERFSAQQFPDLHSELNLSSLELGDSALYFCASSVVGTSLEQYFGPGTRLTVT.

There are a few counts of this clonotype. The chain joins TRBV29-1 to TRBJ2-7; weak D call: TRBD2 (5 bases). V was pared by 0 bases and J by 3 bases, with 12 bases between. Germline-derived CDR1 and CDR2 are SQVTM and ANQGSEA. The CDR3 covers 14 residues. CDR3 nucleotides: TGCAGCGTTGAAGAAGCAGGACTTGACTACGAGCAGTACTTC. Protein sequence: CSVEEAGLDYEQYF.

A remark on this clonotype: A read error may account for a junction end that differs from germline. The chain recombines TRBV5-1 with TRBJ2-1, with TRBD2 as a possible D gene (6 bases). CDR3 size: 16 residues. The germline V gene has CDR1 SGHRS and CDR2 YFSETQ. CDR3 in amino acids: CASSLERAGSYNEQIF. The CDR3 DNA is TGCGCCAGCAGCTTGGAGCGGGCAGGCTCCTACAATGAGCAGATCTTC.

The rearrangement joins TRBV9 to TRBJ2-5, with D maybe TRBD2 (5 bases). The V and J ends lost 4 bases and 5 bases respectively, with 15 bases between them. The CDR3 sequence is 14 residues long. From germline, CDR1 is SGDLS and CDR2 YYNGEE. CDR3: CASSREGMGETQYF. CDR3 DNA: TGTGCCAGCAGCCGCGAGGGCATGGGGGAGACCCAGTACTTC.

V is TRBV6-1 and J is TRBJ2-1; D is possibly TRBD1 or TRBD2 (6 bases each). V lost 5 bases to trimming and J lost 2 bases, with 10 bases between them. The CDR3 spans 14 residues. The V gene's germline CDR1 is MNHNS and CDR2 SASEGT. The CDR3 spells CASSRGAPYNEQFF. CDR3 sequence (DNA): TGTGCCAGCAGTAGGGGGGCCCCCTACAATGAGCAGTTCTTC.

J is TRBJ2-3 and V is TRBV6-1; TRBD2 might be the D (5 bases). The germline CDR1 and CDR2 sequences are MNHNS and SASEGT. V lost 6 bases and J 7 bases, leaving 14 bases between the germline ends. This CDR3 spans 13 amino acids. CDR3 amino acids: CASSPTRLNTQYF. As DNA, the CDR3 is TGTGCCAGCAGCCCTACTAGGCTAAATACGCAGTATTTT.

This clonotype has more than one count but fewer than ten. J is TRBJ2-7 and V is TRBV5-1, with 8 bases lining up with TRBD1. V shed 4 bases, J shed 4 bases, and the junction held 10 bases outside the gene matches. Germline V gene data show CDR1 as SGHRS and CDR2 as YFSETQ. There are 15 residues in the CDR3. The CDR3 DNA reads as TGCGCCAGCAGCCCCATCGACAGGGGTGCTTACGAGCAGTACTTC. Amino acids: CASSPIDRGAYEQYF.

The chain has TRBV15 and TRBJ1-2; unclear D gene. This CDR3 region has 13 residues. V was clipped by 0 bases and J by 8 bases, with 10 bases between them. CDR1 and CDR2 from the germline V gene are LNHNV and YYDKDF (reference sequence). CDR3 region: CATSRDTKQGYTF. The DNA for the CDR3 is TGTGCCACCAGCAGAGATACGAAACAGGGCTACACCTTC.

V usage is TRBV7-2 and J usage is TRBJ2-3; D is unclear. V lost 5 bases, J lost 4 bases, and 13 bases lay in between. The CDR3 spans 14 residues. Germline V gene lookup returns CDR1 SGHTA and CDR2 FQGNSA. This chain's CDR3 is CASSITQAPDTQYF. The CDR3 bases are TGTGCCAGCAGCATAACACAAGCCCCAGATACGCAGTATTTT.